The text below deals with one T cell receptor beta chain. V lost 1 base and J 12 bases, leaving 9 bases between the germline ends. This CDR3 region has 11 residues. The germline CDR1 and CDR2 sequences are SGHDT and YYEEEE. The sample is drawn from a study of response to subunit inactivated influenza vaccine. TCRdb re-called the RT-PCR reads through MiXCR, storing one row per CDR3 protein. The sample includes approximately 680,000 distinct CDR3 sequences, approximately 14% seen only once; the top ten take 11%. V is TRBV5-6 and J is TRBJ2-3, with D tentatively TRBD1 (6 bases). This receptor was obtained from a man aged 50 or older who received an inactivated influenza vaccine. The source material was PBMCs from blood, sampled about 11 days after vaccination. Here the CDR3 DNA reads TGTGCCAGCAGCTTGACAGGGTCCCAGTATTTT. Its protein is CASSLTGSQYF.